This TCR beta chain was observed in a study of graft-versus-host responses after intestinal transplantation. Background on the study: Recipients underwent multivisceral, liver-intestinal, or isolated intestinal transplants.

Only one count was recorded for this clone. The antigen is undetermined. Using immunoSEQ multiplex PCR, the repertoire was profiled, and TCRdb retains in-frame clones only, with some absent. The data show tens of thousands of clones, 75% to 95% seen once. The specimen comprised unstimulated CD8+ T cells sorted from spleen or lymph node cells, sampled before intestinal transplant. The receptor's source is a human donor who received an intestinal transplant.

CDR3 DNA: TGTGCCAGCAGCTCATCGGCCGGGACAGGGCAAGAGACCCAGTACTTC. It specifies CASSSSAGTGQETQYF. The chain links TRBV9 to TRBJ2-5; 9 bases agree with TRBD1. Germline CDR1 and CDR2: SGDLS and YYNGEE. The junction had 9 bases not matched to a gene; V was cut back by 4 bases and J by 2 bases. The CDR3 has 16 amino acids.